This TCR beta chain was observed in a study of T cells in women clearing cervical HPV infection. Study details: Controls gave blood once infection was undetectable; cases at lesion identification. Only a few women had HLA typing results available.

For this clone: Its antigen is currently unknown. The CDR3 goes on 3 residues after the read ends, and that part is filled in from the germline J gene.

Notes on the study in general: A classifier using richness and V gene abundances reached an AUC of roughly 0.8.

Trimming removed 6 bases at V and 3 bases at J, with 9 bases between. CDR3 length: 12 amino acids. The germline V gene encodes CDR1 ENHRY and CDR2 SYGVKD. Method: immunoSEQ multiplex PCR; TCRdb's copy keeps in-frame clones and lacks some. The table lists 45,000 to 55,000 clones. The receptor's source is a woman aged 18 to 75 with a cervical HPV16 infection that either progressed to CIN3+ or cleared (not recorded which). Sequencing was carried out using blood buffy coat. This chain links TRBV10-3 with TRBJ2-7; D remains unclear. The CDR3 sequence: CAISQDNYEQYF. The CDR3 DNA, read in part, is TGTGCCATCAGCCAAGACAACTACGAG.